This entry features one T cell receptor (beta chain) sequence. No antigen is known for it. No much larger clonotype is one base removed from it; base qualities were not supplied. The record originates from a study of CD8 T cells in ankylosing spondylitis (dated by TCRdb to 2017 to 2019). Regarding the study in general: The study set out to find disease-linked TCR variants by profiling T cell receptor beta repertoires in ankylosing spondylitis patients and healthy donors. In total, the full study cohort was made up of over a hundred healthy donors and 20 to 25 ankylosing spondylitis patients. Peripheral blood was sampled, and synovial fluid was additionally collected from ankylosing spondylitis patients. What the research found in general, with its limitations: According to the report, matched synovial fluid samples from ankylosing spondylitis patients were significantly enriched for the disease-linked clones. The disease-linked clones showed a CD8+ phenotype and occurred at relatively low frequencies in peripheral blood. Some TCR beta motif variants had previously been reported in synovial fluid and blood of reactive arthritis patients, which suggested common disease-initiation mechanisms. A TCR beta motif of eight highly homologous amino acid variants appeared characteristic of blood from ankylosing spondylitis patients.

Data came from an Illumina HiSeq 2500. TCR beta libraries were prepared by quantitative 5'-RACE with molecular barcodes. The paper's data handling went like this. A new computational method based on a probabilistic model of VDJ rearrangement was used to identify disease-linked TCR variants. The public reads were reanalyzed by TCRdb: fastp trimming at Q25, MiXCR alignment, in-frame beta chains only. A single entry per CDR3 protein holds the most common genes and DNA from its merged rows. TCRdb's processing, not the study's, gives the V and J calls here. The sample table holds fewer than 200,000 distinct CDR3 sequences, of which approximately 9.9% were seen once. Roughly 15% of the sample is taken by the ten largest. The sequence came from a female donor with ankylosing spondylitis or in good health (not recorded which). Sequencing used blood, either unsorted or a sorted T cell fraction (not recorded which).

The CDR3 reads CASRTGTADGYTF. The DNA sequence is TGTGCCAGCAGAACCGGGACAGCGGATGGCTACACCTTC. This receptor chain uses TRBV2 and TRBJ1-2; 7 bases in the junction line up with TRBD1. From the germline V gene, CDR1 is SNHLY and CDR2 is FYNNEI. Spanning cysteine to phenylalanine, the CDR3 consists of 13 amino acids. CDR3 DNA only is kept here, 39 bases in frame from base 1. V loses 6 bases at its end and J loses 6 bases; junction bases beyond the gene matches: 7.